This entry concerns a single T cell receptor (beta chain). A single count supports this clonotype. Its recognized antigen is unknown. The sample holds no much larger clone one base away, and base qualities are not on file. A single read makes a weak case. Trimming at the junction amounts to 5 bases on V and 7 bases on J, and the germline ends lie 15 bases apart. The CDR3 runs 13 amino acids, cysteine and phenylalanine included. Only the CDR3 DNA stays, 39 bases, in frame from base 1. The germline V gene (reference sequence) supplies CDR1 MNHEY and CDR2 SMNVEV. This sample is drawn from a study of CD8 T cells in Susac syndrome (dated by TCRdb to between 2019 and 2020). Notes on the research overall: Repertoire sequencing was used to test whether CD8+ T cell activation and differentiation in Susac syndrome was antigen driven. CD8+ T cell repertoire clonality was compared between over 9 healthy donors, approximately 14 Susac syndrome patients and some 15 multiple sclerosis patients.

Peripheral blood CD8+ and CD4+ T cells from healthy donors, Susac syndrome patients and multiple sclerosis patients were profiled using high-throughput TCR beta sequencing. Multiple sclerosis controls were treatment-naive patients with stable or active relapsing-remitting disease fulfilling revised McDonald criteria. Bulk CD8+ and CD4+ T cells were purified by magnetic negative isolation, whereas CD8+ TEMRA cells were enriched by FACS. Blood was collected in EDTA tubes and processed within 24 hours, with PBMCs isolated through density gradient centrifugation. PBMCs intended for TCR sequencing were frozen in liquid nitrogen and were later thawed in a 37 degrees C water bath. The sorted or isolated CD4+, CD8+ and CD8+ TEMRA cells had a purity of 90% or higher. RNA was extracted with the RNeasy kit and about 0.5 to 1 ug was reverse transcribed using random hexamers. TCR beta CDR3 regions were amplified with the immunoSEQ multiplex PCR assay covering 54 Vbeta and 13 Jbeta segments. PCR amplification bias was corrected using a synthetic template baseline for primer optimization and computational correction. Concerning the study's data processing: Reads were assigned to V, D and J genes according to IMGT and analyzed in immunoSEQ Analyzer, with only productive sequences retained. Clonality was calculated as one minus the Shannon entropy normalized by log2 of the number of productive unique sequences. For each patient and control, public and private clones were evaluated within the 100 most prevalent clones. Clones were defined as Susac-specific when absent from the healthy and MS cohorts, from approximately 970 published viral clones and from other ImmuneACCESS disease sequences. TCRdb reworked the public reads: Q25 trimming with fastp, MiXCR clone assembly, productive beta chains retained. Identical CDR3 proteins give one entry, which carries the most common genes and DNA. The V and J calls, along with clone size, are taken from TCRdb and not from the paper's own processing. The sample table holds around 190,000 distinct CDR3 sequences, of which 85% to 95% were seen once. Jointly, the top ten make up around 0.16% of the sample.

On the study overall, not on this receptor specifically: The number of individuals in the TCR sequencing and HLA analysis was recognized as being relatively small.

The sequenced sample consisted of CD8+ T cells from PBMCs. The rearranged segments are TRBV27 and TRBJ2-7; the D gene assignment is ambiguous. The sequence was obtained from a human donor with multiple sclerosis. The sequence in DNA is TGTGCCAGCAGTCCCGTCCCTTTGGAAGAGCAGTACTTC. It translates as CASSPVPLEEQYF.